This T cell receptor beta chain was observed in a study of blood T cells in healthy people across ages. The donors, aged roughly 6 to 95, were healthy Caucasians from Russia. A second about 7 to 12 cycle PCR used barcoded and J-beta primers. Every individual sample yielded 2.5 million or more paired-end reads (each containing CDR3). TCRdb called the 5' RACE reads again in MiXCR, with one record for every CDR3 protein. The sample lists around 800,000 distinct CDR3 sequences; 40% to 50% were seen once. Germline V gives CDR1 SGHTA, CDR2 FQGNSA. The CDR3 sequence is 14 residues long. J was trimmed by 6 bases and V by 5 bases; bases with no gene match: 8.

V gene TRBV7-2 combines with J gene TRBJ2-5, with 8 positions matching TRBD2. The sample comprised blood. The clonotype was recovered from a man aged 60-69 years in good health. Written as DNA, the CDR3 is TGTGCCAGCAGCCGAGATAGCGGGGCGAAGACCCAGTACTTC. Encoded protein: CASSRDSGAKTQYF. Full variable domain (outside the CDR3, taken from reference TRBV7-2 and TRBJ2-5): GAGVSQSPSNKVTEKGKDVELRCDPISGHTALYWYRQSLGQGLEFLIYFQGNSAPDKSGLPSDRFSAERTGGSVSTLTIQRTQQEDSAVYLCASSRDSGAKTQYFGPGTRLLVL.